This TCR beta chain was observed in a study of T cells after yellow fever vaccination. General study results and limits: Peak timing came faster in the weaker secondary response, day 5 versus 15. Most primary-vaccination clones recurred post-booster (roughly 96% CD4, roughly 87% CD8). Sorted repertoires could include abundant contaminating clonotypes from bulk cells.

This clonotype was seen a handful of times. TCR cDNA was made by 5'RACE template switching, adding a universal primer site and UMIs. TCRdb fed the 5' RACE reads into MiXCR, producing one record per CDR3 protein. The table has over 65,000 distinct CDR3 sequences, about an eighth seen once. The sequencing here drew on CD8+ T cells not binding an NS4B(214-222) dextramer, sorted from PBMCs, taken about 20 days after the first yellow fever vaccination. The receptor was derived from a man aged 18 to 29 who received the YFV17D yellow fever vaccine.

The CDR3 loop is CATSHEGLLEDTQYF. The CDR3 DNA reads as TGCGCCACCTCCCACGAGGGGCTTCTAGAAGATACGCAGTATTTT. V is TRBV4-3 and J is TRBJ2-3, with D possibly being TRBD1 or TRBD2 (5 bases each). Germline assignment: CDR1 LGHNA and CDR2 YSLEER. This CDR3 contains 15 residues. V was cut by 10 bases and J by 5 bases, with 22 bases left in between.